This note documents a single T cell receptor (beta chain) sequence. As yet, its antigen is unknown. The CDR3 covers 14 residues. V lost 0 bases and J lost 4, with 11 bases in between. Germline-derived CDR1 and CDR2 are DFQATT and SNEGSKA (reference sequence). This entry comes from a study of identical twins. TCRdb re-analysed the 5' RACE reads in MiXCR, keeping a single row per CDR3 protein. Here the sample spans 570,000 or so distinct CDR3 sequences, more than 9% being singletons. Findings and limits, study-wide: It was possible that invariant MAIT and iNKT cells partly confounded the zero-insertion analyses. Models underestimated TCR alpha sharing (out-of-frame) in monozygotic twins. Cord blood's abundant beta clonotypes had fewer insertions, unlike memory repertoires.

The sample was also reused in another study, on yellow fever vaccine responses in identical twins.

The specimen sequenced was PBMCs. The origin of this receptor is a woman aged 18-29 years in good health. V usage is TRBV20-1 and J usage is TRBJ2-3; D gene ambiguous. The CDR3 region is CSARDSRFPDTQYF. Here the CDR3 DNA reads TGCAGTGCTAGAGATAGCCGATTCCCAGATACGCAGTATTTT.